This is a list of T cell receptor beta chains from one sample in a study of patients and donors after allogeneic stem cell transplantation. Each CDR3 protein gets one entry after TCRdb re-called the RT-PCR reads with MiXCR. The sample lists more than 850,000 distinct CDR3 sequences, about 20% occurring once. The sample consisted of blood, either unsorted or a sorted T cell fraction (not recorded which). These receptors all come from a human donor who was either an allogeneic HSCT recipient or a stem cell or donor lymphocyte infusion donor (not recorded which). It is not recorded whose cells these are; they may come from a transplant donor. Each CDR3 is given with its conserved first and last residue. A D gene is named only where the DNA matches it firmly. Expanded clones get a size class; other rows say once, few or many, or leave the size out.

>TRBV6-5|TRBJ2-3|15|TRBD1|few
CASSYRDRGADTQYF
TGTGCCAGCAGTTACCGGGACAGGGGAGCAGATACGCAGTATTTT
>TRBV12-3/TRBV12-4|TRBJ2-7|14|-|-
CASSLTTASYEQYF
TGTGCCAGCAGTTTAACAACAGCCTCTTACGAGCAGTACTTC
>TRBV30|TRBJ2-1|13|TRBD1|-
CAWNRGSYNEQFF
TGTGCCTGGAACAGGGGGTCCTACAATGAGCAGTTCTTC
>TRBV3-1|TRBJ1-1|13|TRBD1|-
CASSPGQGSRAFF
TGTGCCAGCAGCCCCGGACAGGGAAGTCGAGCTTTCTTT
>TRBV20-1|TRBJ1-2|12|TRBD1|few
CSANRGLRGYTF
TGCAGTGCTAACAGGGGGCTTAGGGGCTACACCTTC
>TRBV12-3/TRBV12-4|TRBJ2-6|13|-|once
CASRIAGVNVLTF
TGTGCCAGCAGAATTGCAGGGGTCAACGTCCTGACTTTC
>TRBV29-1|TRBJ2-3|10|-|few
CSFYADTQYF
TGCAGCTTCTATGCAGATACGCAGTATTTT
>TRBV24-1|TRBJ2-1|16|TRBD1|many
CATSDPSTGAGNEQFF
TGTGCCACCAGTGATCCCTCGACAGGGGCTGGAAATGAGCAGTTCTTC
>TRBV5-1|TRBJ1-2|15|-|-
CASSNLRGANYGYTF
TGCGCCAGCAGCAACCTCAGGGGCGCAAACTATGGCTACACCTTC
>TRBV5-1|TRBJ2-3|15|-|few
CASSLDGQSTDTQYF
TGCGCCAGCAGCCTGGACGGACAGAGCACAGATACGCAGTATTTT
>TRBV5-1|TRBJ2-5|14|-|few
CASSPNGGRETQYF
TGCGCCAGCAGCCCTAACGGGGGGCGGGAGACCCAGTACTTC
>TRBV7-3|TRBJ1-1|14|TRBD1|few
CASSLKGQNGEAFF
TGTGCCAGCAGCTTAAAGGGACAGAATGGGGAAGCTTTCTTT
>TRBV25-1|TRBJ2-7|14|-|-
CASSDVGASYEQYF
TGTGCCAGCAGTGATGTTGGGGCCTCCTACGAGCAGTACTTC
>TRBV5-1|TRBJ2-6|16|-|-
CASSRGGNSGANVLTF
TGCGCCAGCAGCCGTGGGGGGAACTCTGGGGCCAACGTCCTGACTTTC
>TRBV24-1|TRBJ2-5|13|-|many
CATSDTGGETQYF
TGTGCCACCAGTGATACCGGCGGGGAGACCCAGTACTTC
>TRBV7-3|TRBJ1-1|16|-|-
CASSLTNPSGGTEAFF
TGTGCCAGCAGCTTAACGAATCCGAGCGGGGGAACTGAAGCTTTCTTT
>TRBV12-5|TRBJ2-7|14|-|-
CASGSRDGYYEQYF
TGTGCTAGTGGTAGCCGGGACGGTTACTACGAGCAGTACTTC
>TRBV4-1|TRBJ2-1|15|TRBD2|few
CASSQGLAASNEQFF
TGCGCCAGCAGCCAGGGACTAGCGGCGTCCAATGAGCAGTTCTTC
>TRBV12-3/TRBV12-4|TRBJ1-5|17|-|few
CASRPLGGPSSNQPQHF
TGTGCCAGCAGACCTTTAGGGGGTCCCTCCAGCAATCAGCCCCAGCATTTT
>TRBV12-3/TRBV12-4|TRBJ2-1|16|-|-
CASSPRPGRDHGEQFF
TGTGCCAGCAGTCCGCGCCCGGGACGGGACCATGGTGAGCAGTTCTTC
>TRBV20-1|TRBJ2-5|13|TRBD2|-
CSASLGGRETQYF
TGCAGTGCTAGTCTGGGGGGGAGGGAGACCCAGTACTTC
>TRBV11-2|TRBJ2-7|15|TRBD1|few
CASSTYGQGQYEQYF
TGTGCCAGCAGCACGTACGGACAGGGGCAGTACGAGCAGTACTTC
>TRBV5-4|TRBJ2-7|15|-|-
CASSPGGTSPYEQYF
TGTGCCAGCAGCCCGGGTGGGACTTCGCCCTACGAGCAGTACTTC
>TRBV27|TRBJ1-5|16|TRBD1|-
CASGWRGDRVNQPQHF
TGTGCCAGCGGCTGGAGAGGGGACAGGGTCAATCAGCCCCAGCATTTT
>TRBV12-3/TRBV12-4|TRBJ2-3|16|TRBD2|few
CASSFKGAGLTDTQYF
TGTGCCAGCAGTTTTAAGGGAGCGGGGCTCACAGATACGCAGTATTTT
>TRBV20-1|TRBJ2-6|15|-|-
CSAREDSSGANVLTF
TGCAGTGCTAGAGAAGACAGCTCTGGGGCCAACGTCCTGACTTTC
>TRBV27|TRBJ1-2|14|-|-
CASSFGQRNYGYTF
TGTGCCAGCAGTTTCGGACAGCGTAACTATGGCTACACCTTC
>TRBV5-1|TRBJ2-1|14|TRBD2|-
CASSSQRESNEQFF
TGCGCCAGCAGCTCTCAGCGGGAGAGTAATGAGCAGTTCTTC
>TRBV9|TRBJ2-3|16|TRBD2|-
CASSDGTSGSTDTQYF
TGTGCCAGCAGCGATGGGACTAGCGGGAGCACAGATACGCAGTATTTT
>TRBV12-3/TRBV12-4|TRBJ1-1|14|-|many
CASSFAALNTEAFF
TGTGCCAGCAGTTTTGCGGCTTTGAACACTGAAGCTTTCTTT
>TRBV12-3/TRBV12-4|TRBJ2-2|16|TRBD2|few
CASSPRLAGRSGELFF
TGTGCCAGCAGTCCTCGGCTAGCGGGACGGTCGGGGGAGCTGTTTTTT
>TRBV9|TRBJ1-2|15|-|-
CASSVTRGAYKGYTF
TGTGCCAGCAGCGTCACCAGGGGCGCGTACAAGGGCTACACCTTC
>TRBV29-1|TRBJ1-2|12|-|few
CSYQRQDYGYTF
TGCAGCTACCAGAGGCAGGACTATGGCTACACCTTC
>TRBV7-9|TRBJ1-1|12|-|-
CASSIQQGPAFF
TGTGCCAGCAGCATCCAACAGGGCCCGGCTTTCTTT
>TRBV7-6|TRBJ1-1|14|-|many
CASSLGPGTAEAFF
TGTGCCAGCAGCTTAGGGCCAGGGACCGCTGAAGCTTTCTTT
>TRBV6-2/TRBV6-3|TRBJ2-1|17|TRBD2|-
CASSYTRGASGYNEQFF
TGTGCCAGCAGTTACACCCGAGGGGCTAGCGGGTACAATGAGCAGTTCTTC
>TRBV11-3|TRBJ1-1|14|-|-
CASSSSDSNTEAFF
TGTGCCAGCAGCTCTTCGGACAGCAACACTGAAGCTTTCTTT
>TRBV2|TRBJ1-2|13|-|-
CASSEQTNYGYTF
TGTGCCAGCAGTGAACAGACTAACTATGGCTACACCTTC
>TRBV2|TRBJ2-1|16|-|-
CASSDKKLTSYNEQFF
TGTGCCAGCAGTGATAAGAAGCTAACCTCCTACAATGAGCAGTTCTTC
>TRBV20-1|TRBJ2-7|11|-|many
CSVWESYEQYF
TGCAGTGTATGGGAGTCCTACGAGCAGTACTTC
>TRBV20-1|TRBJ2-3|15|-|-
CSARVPGAGTDTQYF
TGCAGTGCTAGAGTCCCGGGGGCAGGCACAGATACGCAGTATTTT
>TRBV6-1|TRBJ1-5|13|-|few
CASRYGSNQPQHF
TGTGCCAGCAGATATGGTAGCAATCAGCCCCAGCATTTT
>TRBV5-6|TRBJ1-4|16|-|-
CASSLWGLATNEKLFF
TGTGCCAGCAGCTTGTGGGGCCTTGCAACTAATGAAAAACTGTTTTTT
>TRBV5-1|TRBJ2-1|15|-|few
CASSGGWAANNEQFF
TGCGCCAGCAGCGGCGGTTGGGCAGCTAACAATGAGCAGTTCTTC
>TRBV25-1|TRBJ2-7|15|TRBD1|-
CASSDPGTGDNEQYF
TGTGCCAGCAGTGACCCCGGGACAGGGGATAACGAGCAGTACTTC
>TRBV5-1|TRBJ1-1|14|TRBD1|many
CASSSGQGLPEAFF
TGCGCCAGCAGCTCGGGACAGGGGTTGCCTGAAGCTTTCTTT
>TRBV7-2|TRBJ2-7|14|-|-
CASSLGAGIYEQYF
TGTGCCAGCAGCTTAGGGGCAGGGATCTACGAGCAGTACTTC
>TRBV29-1|TRBJ2-3|12|TRBD2|few
CSVVRGADTQYF
TGCAGCGTTGTCCGGGGGGCAGATACGCAGTATTTT